Listed here are 10 T cell receptor beta chains from one sample, sequenced in a study of shared clonotypes between healthy human individuals. This table comes from immunoSEQ multiplex PCR, and its TCRdb copy is limited to in-frame clones, with some not included. The table lists some 2.1 million clones, about 95% of them singletons, with 0.13% in the top ten. Material for sequencing was naive CD4+ T cells sorted from blood. Described subset: CD45RA+ positively selected. The receptors were sampled from a man in his late teens or twenties in good health.

Here the CDR3 DNA reads TGCGCCAGCAGCCAAGATTATGCCAGCGGGGCCTACAATGAGCAGTTCTTC. Its translation is CASSQDYASGAYNEQFF. The rearrangement joins TRBV4-3 to TRBJ2-1, with 7 bases identical to TRBD2. The CDR3 consists of 17 residues. After removal of 0 bases from V and 2 bases from J, the junction contained 7 bases not matched to a gene. Germline loops: CDR1 LGHNA, CDR2 YSLEER.

V is TRBV10-3 and J is TRBJ1-3; D is unresolved. The length of the CDR3 is 15 residues. V was clipped by 3 bases and J by 3 bases, with 12 bases between them. Germline CDR1 reads ENHRY; CDR2 reads SYGVKD. The CDR3 bases are TGTGCCATCAGTGAACCCGCGGCTGTTGGAAACACCATATATTTT. It specifies CAISEPAAVGNTIYF.

The chain employs TRBV6-5 and TRBJ2-1; D perhaps matches TRBD1 (5 bases). Per germline, CDR1 MNHEY and CDR2 SVGAGI. CDR3 length equals 12 residues. V dropped 6 bases and J dropped 6 bases, with 9 bases sitting between them. CDR3 sequence reads: CASSNRFNEQFF. The CDR3 DNA reads as TGTGCCAGCAGCAACAGGTTCAATGAGCAGTTCTTC.

CDR3 residues: CASSLEGRVGYNEQFF. The CDR3 DNA is TGTGCCAGCAGCTTAGAAGGCCGGGTGGGCTACAATGAGCAGTTCTTC. This chain connects TRBV5-6 to TRBJ2-1; no firm D call. The V end was cut by 2 bases, the J end by 3 bases, with 15 bases between. CDR3 length: 16 residues. Germline lookup yields CDR1 SGHDT and CDR2 YYEEEE.

This clone was detected only once. The V call is TRBV5-4, the J call TRBJ1-6; a weak D match, TRBD1 (5 bases). The CDR3 sequence is 18 residues long. V lost 4 bases to trimming and J lost 8 bases, with 25 bases between them. Germline V gene lookup returns CDR1 SGHNT and CDR2 YYREEE (reference sequence). The CDR3 coding sequence is TGTGCCAGCAGCGACATGGGGGGGGTAGGGTTTGGTTATTCACCCCTCCACTTT. This gives the protein CASSDMGGVGFGYSPLHF.

The chain couples TRBV7-9 to TRBJ1-1; TRBD1 matches at 8 bases. Germline V gives CDR1 SEHNR, CDR2 FQNEAQ (reference sequence). After removal of 1 base from V and 3 bases from J, the junction contained 7 bases not matched to a gene. This CDR3 is 16 amino acids long. The CDR3 loop reads CASSLGGTGLYTEAFF. CDR3 in DNA: TGTGCCAGCAGCTTAGGGGGGACAGGCCTCTACACTGAAGCTTTCTTT.

In its sample, this clone was seen once. V usage is TRBV18 and J usage is TRBJ1-4; D possibly corresponds to TRBD1 (5 bases). The CDR3 has 14 residues. V was trimmed by 3 bases and J by 7 bases, leaving 12 bases between them. Germline CDR1 KGHSH, CDR2 LQKENI. The chain's CDR3 is CASSPIQGPEKLFF. CDR3 DNA: TGTGCCAGCTCACCTATTCAGGGTCCTGAAAAACTGTTTTTT.

V and J are TRBV30 and TRBJ2-2; D perhaps matches TRBD2 (6 bases). Trimming took off 5 bases at V and 7 bases at J, with 23 bases between the two ends. The CDR3 sequence is 16 residues long. The V gene's germline CDR1 is GTSNPN and CDR2 SVGIG (reference sequence). The DNA for the CDR3 is TGTGCCTGGGGTGGTGTGGAGGGCCCAAAAGACGGGGAGCTGTTTTTT. It is translated as CAWGGVEGPKDGELFF.

V usage is TRBV9 and J usage is TRBJ2-3; TRBD1 agrees at 8 bases. Germline-derived CDR1 and CDR2 are SGDLS and YYNGEE. Trimming took 4 bases from V and 2 from J; bases not matched to a gene: 9. CDR3 length: 16 amino acids. The CDR3 protein is CASSPQRTGITDTQYF. The CDR3 DNA follows: TGTGCCAGCAGCCCACAACGGACAGGGATCACAGATACGCAGTATTTT. Full variable domain (missing parts from reference TRBV9 and TRBJ2-3): DSGVTQTPKHLITATGQRVTLRCSPRSGDLSVYWYQQSLDQGLQFLIQYYNGEERAKGNILERFSAQQFPDLHSELNLSSLELGDSALYFCASSPQRTGITDTQYFGPGTRLTVL.

The chain carries TRBV19 and TRBJ1-2; D unresolved. CDR1 and CDR2 from the germline V gene are LNHDA and SQIVND (reference sequence). Trimming cost V 6 bases and J 3 bases, with 8 bases left between them. The CDR3 covers 12 residues. The CDR3 region is CASSLRDYGYTF. CDR3 bases: TGTGCCAGTAGCCTCCGGGACTATGGCTACACCTTC.